This T cell receptor (beta chain) was identified during a study of cytomegalovirus exposure and HLA in healthy donors. The CDR3 loop spans 15 amino acids. The germline V gene encodes CDR1 SEHNR and CDR2 FQNEAQ (reference sequence). J lost 1 base, V lost 5 bases, and 7 bases had no gene match. A multiplex PCR was run with 60 Vbeta primers and 13 Jbeta primers. Clones were read by immunoSEQ multiplex PCR, and TCRdb kept only the in-frame ones, dropping some. The sample has approximately 190,000 clones, over 70% seen once. This clone showed up just once. The antigen is undetermined. Study-level points and caveats: TCR beta chain V- and J-gene trimming was linked, in a later analysis, to a missense variant in DCLRE1C. The later analysis indicated that the majority of CMV-associated TCR beta chains appeared HLA-restricted.

The origin of this receptor is a man over 45 in good health and CMV-seronegative. The sequenced sample consisted of PBMCs. J is TRBJ1-1 and V is TRBV7-9; 7 bases align to TRBD1. Written as DNA, the CDR3 is TGTGCCAGCAGCCCAGGGGGACTTCGGAACACTGAAGCTTTCTTT. Its protein product is CASSPGGLRNTEAFF.